Listed here are 25 T cell receptor beta chains from one sample, sequenced in a study of CXCR4 blockade with PD-1 therapy in pancreatic cancer. Profiling relied on immunoSEQ multiplex PCR, and the TCRdb table lists in-frame clones only, not all of them. This table has around 6,400 clones, 35% to 40% appearing once. Sequences were obtained from tumor tissue. The receptors come from a human donor with pancreatic ductal adenocarcinoma.

This clone was counted only a few times. This chain joins TRBV5-1 and TRBJ2-1, with TRBD2 identical over 16 bases. With V trimmed by 1 base and J by 8 bases, 12 bases remained unmatched. CDR3 length: 19 amino acids. CDR1 is SGHRS and CDR2 is YFSETQ in the germline V gene. The CDR3 loop is CASSLMGTSGRGLGHEQFF. The CDR3 region has the DNA TGCGCCAGCAGCTTGATGGGGACTAGCGGGAGGGGACTAGGACATGAGCAGTTCTTC.

V usage is TRBV14 and J usage is TRBJ2-7; no definite D call. Germline V lookup: CDR1 SGHDN, CDR2 FVKESK. The germline V and J ends were trimmed by 3 bases and 6 bases, with 6 bases remaining between them. CDR3 size: 11 residues. The CDR3 here is CASSQVLEQYF. For the CDR3, the DNA is TGTGCCAGCAGCCAGGTACTCGAGCAGTACTTC.

This clone was counted only a few times. The chain links TRBV18 to TRBJ2-1; unclear D gene. The ends were cut back, 4 bases at V and 6 bases at J, with 10 bases in the middle. Germline V gene sequence: CDR1 KGHSH, CDR2 LQKENI. The CDR3 loop spans 13 amino acids. The CDR3 region is CASSRGPGNEQFF. CDR3 nucleotide sequence: TGTGCCAGCTCACGAGGCCCGGGCAATGAGCAGTTCTTC.

This clone has only a few counts. The J gene is TRBJ1-3, the V gene TRBV28; no reliable D call. CDR3 length: 14 amino acids. V was shortened by 3 bases and J by 5 bases, with 11 bases between the two germline ends. Germline-derived CDR1 and CDR2 are MDHEN and SYDVKM. CDR3 coding DNA: TGTGCCAGCAGTTTCCGGGGAGAACGAAACACCATATATTTT. It yields the protein CASSFRGERNTIYF.

This clone was seen only a few times. The chain employs TRBV14 and TRBJ2-5, with 7 bases aligning to TRBD1. With 4 bases clipped from V and 5 bases from J, the junction kept 4 bases outside the gene matches. The CDR3 has 13 amino acids. The germline CDR1 and CDR2 sequences are SGHDN and FVKESK. Written as DNA, the CDR3 is TGTGCCAGCAGCCTAGGGGGCGAGGAGACCCAGTACTTC. Translation: CASSLGGEETQYF.

This clone was detected a few times. The chain employs TRBV11-3 and TRBJ2-1; D is ambiguous. CDR1 SGHNT and CDR2 YENEEA come from the germline V gene. The CDR3 has 15 amino acids. The ends were cut back, 0 bases at V and 10 bases at J, with 16 bases in the middle. Written as DNA, the CDR3 is TGTGCCAGCAGCTTAGATAGGGTCACCGCCTCCGAGCAGTTCTTC. Translated, it gives CASSLDRVTASEQFF. Full variable domain (remainder filled in from reference TRBV11-3 and TRBJ2-1): EAGVVQSPRYKIIEKKQPVAFWCNPISGHNTLYWYLQNLGQGPELLIRYENEEAVDDSQLPKDRFSAERLKGVDSTLKIQPAELGDSAVYLCASSLDRVTASEQFFGPGTRLTVL.

The V and J genes are TRBV6-7 and TRBJ1-5; possibly TRBD1 for D (5 bases). TRBV6-7 is an ORF; its function is uncertain. This CDR3 comprises 13 residues. V dropped 6 bases and J dropped 5 bases, with 11 bases sitting between them. CDR3 protein: CASRDGGHQPQHF. DNA for the CDR3: TGTGCCAGCAGGGACGGGGGACATCAGCCCCAGCATTTT.

This clone was seen only a few times. The V gene is TRBV19, the J gene TRBJ1-3; 7 bases fit TRBD1. The CDR3 consists of 13 residues. V was pared by 7 bases and J by 2 bases, with 2 bases of the junction left unmatched. Germline-derived CDR1 and CDR2 are LNHDA and SQIVND (reference sequence). CDR3 nucleotides: TGTGCCAGTAAGGGGACAGCTGGAAACACCATATATTTT. This encodes CASKGTAGNTIYF.

Judged by abundance, this clone is hyperexpanded (1% or more). This rearrangement joins TRBV18 to TRBJ1-3; D is unresolved. This CDR3 is built from 14 residues. Germline CDR1 and CDR2: KGHSH and LQKENI. V was clipped by 2 bases and J by 0 bases, with 5 bases between them. CDR3 coding DNA: TGTGCCAGCTCACCAGATAACTCTGGAAACACCATATATTTT. The encoded protein is CASSPDNSGNTIYF.

V usage is TRBV29-1 and J usage is TRBJ2-3; 11 nucleotides agree with TRBD2. The germline V gene has CDR1 SQVTM and CDR2 ANQGSEA. V lost 2 bases, J lost 5 bases, and 3 bases stayed unmatched. The CDR3 length is 14 residues. As DNA, the CDR3 is TGCAGCGTTGAAATACTAGCGGGAGAAGATACGCAGTATTTT. Protein sequence: CSVEILAGEDTQYF.

This chain links TRBV28 with TRBJ1-2; D gene unclear. This CDR3 has 17 amino acids. The V end was cut by 5 bases, the J end by 3 bases, with 22 bases between. The germline V gene has CDR1 MDHEN and CDR2 SYDVKM. The CDR3, as DNA: TGTGCCAGCAGTCCCCCCGTCGGAGGAGGCCTCGACTATGGCTACACCTTC. This encodes CASSPPVGGGLDYGYTF.

This clone was seen only a few times. The chain joins TRBV28 to TRBJ2-3; D is unclear. Germline-derived CDR1 and CDR2 are MDHEN and SYDVKM. The CDR3 loop spans 14 amino acids. Trimming left V 2 bases short and J 6 bases short, with 12 bases between. CDR3 amino acids: CASSLDRASDTQYF. DNA for the CDR3: TGTGCCAGCAGTTTAGACCGAGCGTCGGATACGCAGTATTTT.

The V gene is TRBV19, the J gene TRBJ2-5; 7 bases line up with TRBD1. This CDR3 has 15 residues. Trimming removed 8 bases from V and 3 bases from J; junction bases left unmatched: 12. Germline V gene sequence: CDR1 LNHDA, CDR2 SQIVND (reference sequence). The CDR3 nucleotides are TGTGCCAGTCGACAGGGCCCCTCTCCCAAAGAGACCCAGTACTTC. It encodes CASRQGPSPKETQYF. Based on the CDR3 plus reference TRBV19 and TRBJ2-5, the full variable domain is DGGITQSPKYLFRKEGQNVTLSCEQNLNHDAMYWYRQDPGQGLRLIYYSQIVNDFQKGDIAEGYSVSREKKESFPLTVTSAQKNPTAFYLCASRQGPSPKETQYFGPGTRLLVL.

This chain joins TRBV6-8 and TRBJ2-7; perhaps TRBD1 as D (6 bases). V was trimmed by 4 bases and J by 7 bases, leaving 14 bases between them. Germline V gene lookup returns CDR1 MNHGY and CDR2 SAAAGT. The CDR3 covers 13 residues. DNA of the CDR3: TGTGCCAGCAGTTGGGACACCCTCGGGGAGCAGTACTTC. It translates to CASSWDTLGEQYF.

The gene calls are TRBV12-2 and TRBJ2-6. TRBV12-2 corresponds to a pseudogene. This CDR3 region has 15 residues. The CDR3 region is CALRDHGSGANVLTF. In DNA, the CDR3 is TGTGCCTTAAGGGACCACGGGTCTGGGGCCAACGTCCTGACTTTC.

V is TRBV28 and J is TRBJ1-2, with a tentative D call TRBD1 (5 bases). With 2 bases removed from V and 8 bases from J, the gap between germline ends came to 18 bases. From germline, CDR1 is MDHEN and CDR2 SYDVKM. The CDR3 runs to 15 residues. The CDR3 sequence is CASSLISVDQGGYTF. The CDR3 region has the DNA TGTGCCAGCAGTTTAATTTCAGTGGATCAGGGCGGCTACACCTTC.

The chain has TRBV11-3 and TRBJ2-1, with TRBD2 matching 8 bases. The ends lost 5 bases at V and 1 base at J; junction bases unmatched: 7. Per germline, CDR1 SGHNT and CDR2 YENEEA. The CDR3 runs 16 residues. CDR3 sequence (DNA): TGTGCCAGCAGCGCGCTCGGGACTAGATCCTACAATGAGCAGTTCTTC. It translates to CASSALGTRSYNEQFF.

In its sample, this clone was seen a few times. The chain recombines TRBV28 with TRBJ2-3; TRBD1 matches at 12 bases. The CDR3 totals 14 residues. V shed 11 bases and J 4 bases; nucleotides not matched to a gene: 7. Germline assignment: CDR1 MDHEN and CDR2 SYDVKM. CDR3 nucleotides: TGTGCCGGACAGGGACAGGGGGCAGCAGATACGCAGTATTTT. Protein: CAGQGQGAADTQYF.

This chain joins TRBV1 and TRBJ1-2; TRBD1, the table's D call, lacks a check against the DNA. TRBV1 has pseudogene status. The CDR3 contains 16 residues. Here the CDR3 DNA reads TGCGCCAGCAGCCTCGGACAGGCTGTGCTTGATCGTGGCTACACCTTC. Its translation is CASSLGQAVLDRGYTF.

V is TRBV25-1 and J is TRBJ2-3; no clear D. Trimming took 5 bases from V and 6 from J, leaving 15 bases between them. The CDR3 totals 14 residues. The germline CDR1 and CDR2 sequences are MGHDK and SYGVNS. Here the CDR3 DNA reads TGTGCCAGCAGTCGGAGTGAGGCTCGGGATACGCAGTATTTT. Protein sequence: CASSRSEARDTQYF.

The chain recombines TRBV18 with TRBJ2-7, with a possible D match to TRBD2 (5 bases). The germline V gene has CDR1 KGHSH and CDR2 LQKENI. Trimming shortened V by 5 bases and J by 5 bases, and 13 bases separated the two germline ends. CDR3 length: 13 residues. The DNA for the CDR3 is TGTGCCAGCTCAGCAAACGGGGTCCACGAGCAGTACTTC. It translates to CASSANGVHEQYF.

A few counts support this clone. This chain joins TRBV19 and TRBJ1-1; a possible D gene is TRBD1 (5 bases). The CDR3 runs to 13 residues. The V and J ends lost 4 bases and 3 bases respectively, with 9 bases between them. Germline V gives CDR1 LNHDA, CDR2 SQIVND (reference sequence). CDR3: CASSKGQYTEAFF. Written as DNA, the CDR3 is TGTGCCAGTAGTAAGGGGCAGTACACTGAAGCTTTCTTT. Full variable domain (outside the CDR3, taken from reference TRBV19 and TRBJ1-1): DGGITQSPKYLFRKEGQNVTLSCEQNLNHDAMYWYRQDPGQGLRLIYYSQIVNDFQKGDIAEGYSVSREKKESFPLTVTSAQKNPTAFYLCASSKGQYTEAFFGQGTRLTVV.

The chain links TRBV30 to TRBJ2-2; tentatively, D is TRBD2 (5 bases). Germline V gene sequence: CDR1 GTSNPN, CDR2 SVGIG (reference sequence). The V and J ends lost 3 bases and 1 base respectively, with 9 bases between them. This CDR3 is built from 14 residues. CDR3 in amino acids: CAWRFSGNTGELFF. CDR3 sequence (DNA): TGTGCCTGGAGGTTCAGCGGGAACACCGGGGAGCTGTTTTTT.

CDR3 amino acids: CASSQAGLGQETQYF. For the CDR3, the DNA is TGTGCCAGCAGCCAAGCGGGACTAGGCCAAGAGACCCAGTACTTC. The chain uses TRBV28 and TRBJ2-5, with TRBD2 identical over 8 bases. The CDR3 extends over 15 amino acids. Germline CDR1 and CDR2: MDHEN and SYDVKM. V lost 6 bases, J lost 1 base, and 7 bases stayed unmatched.

The V call is TRBV6-8, the J call TRBJ2-1; D might be TRBD2 (6 bases). From germline, CDR1 is MNHGY and CDR2 SAAAGT. This CDR3 is built from 14 residues. Trimming cost V 8 bases and J 0 bases, with 11 bases left between them. The CDR3 here is CASLGGSSYNEQFF. The CDR3 DNA reads TGTGCCAGCCTTGGAGGGAGCTCCTACAATGAGCAGTTCTTC.